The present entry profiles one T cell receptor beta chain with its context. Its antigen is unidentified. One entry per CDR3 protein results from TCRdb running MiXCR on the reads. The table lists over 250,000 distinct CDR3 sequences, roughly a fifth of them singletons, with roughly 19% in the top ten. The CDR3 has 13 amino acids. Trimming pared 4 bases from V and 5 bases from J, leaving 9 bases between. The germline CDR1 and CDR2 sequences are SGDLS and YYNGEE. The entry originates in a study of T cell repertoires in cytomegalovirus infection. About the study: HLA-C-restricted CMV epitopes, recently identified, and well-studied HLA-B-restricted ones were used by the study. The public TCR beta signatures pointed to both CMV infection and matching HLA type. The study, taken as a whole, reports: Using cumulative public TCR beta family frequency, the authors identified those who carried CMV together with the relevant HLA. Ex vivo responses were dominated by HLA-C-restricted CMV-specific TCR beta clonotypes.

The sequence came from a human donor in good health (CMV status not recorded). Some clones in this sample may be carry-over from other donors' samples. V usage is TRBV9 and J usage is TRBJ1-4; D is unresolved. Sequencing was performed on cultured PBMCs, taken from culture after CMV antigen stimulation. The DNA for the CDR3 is TGTGCCAGCAGCCCGACCCCCAATGAAAAACTGTTTTTT. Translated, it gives CASSPTPNEKLFF.